This is a list of T cell receptor beta chains from one sample in a study of cytomegalovirus exposure and HLA in healthy donors. Here immunoSEQ multiplex PCR was the method, and the copy in TCRdb shows in-frame clones only, minus some. There are some 110,000 clones in the sample; 79% occur only once, and 2.5% to 3% lies in the top ten. Sequencing used PBMCs. These receptors were collected from a young woman in good health and CMV-seropositive. Both conserved end residues are part of each CDR3. The D gene is left open where the match is weak. The size of a clone is reported for some rows only, either as once, few or many, or as a class for expanded clones.

D	V	size	J	CDR3	DNA
.	TRBV7-3	.	TRBJ1-1	CASSLRGRTEAFF	TGTGCCAGCAGCTTAAGGGGGCGGACTGAAGCTTTCTTT
TRBD1	TRBV2	.	TRBJ1-2	CASLGQGYGYTF	TGTGCCAGTCTAGGACAGGGCTATGGCTACACCTTC
.	TRBV4-1	few	TRBJ2-1	CASSQKGPISYNEQFF	TGCGCCAGCAGCCAAAAGGGGCCTATCTCCTACAATGAGCAGTTCTTC
.	TRBV10-3	few	TRBJ1-2	CAISEPQRIYTF	TGTGCCATCAGTGAGCCCCAGAGGATATACACCTTC
TRBD2	TRBV10-1	once	TRBJ2-7	CASSESVGVSGRDEQYF	TGCGCCAGCAGTGAGTCGGTTGGGGTTAGCGGGCGCGACGAGCAGTACTTC
TRBD1	TRBV30	.	TRBJ2-1	CAWGVGQGNNEQFF	TGTGCCTGGGGGGTGGGACAGGGAAACAATGAGCAGTTCTTC
TRBD2	TRBV30	.	TRBJ2-7	CASGLAGSYEQYF	TGTGCCTCCGGACTAGCGGGGTCCTACGAGCAGTACTTC
TRBD1	TRBV7-8	.	TRBJ2-2	CASSWDSANTGELFF	TGTGCCAGCAGTTGGGACAGCGCGAACACCGGGGAGCTGTTTTTT
.	TRBV6-6	.	TRBJ2-7	CASSSGAYEQYF	TGTGCCAGCAGTTCCGGTGCCTACGAGCAGTACTTC
TRBD1	TRBV5-8	.	TRBJ2-3	CASSRGDRYSSTDTQYF	TGTGCCAGCAGCCGCGGGGACAGGTACTCTAGCACAGATACGCAGTATTTT
.	TRBV7-9	.	TRBJ2-7	CSSSLSSGSSYEQYF	TGTTCCAGCAGCTTAAGTAGCGGTTCCTCCTACGAGCAGTACTTC
.	TRBV10-3	.	TRBJ2-7	CAISGGVSYEQYF	TGTGCCATCAGTGGGGGGGTCTCCTACGAGCAGTACTTC
.	TRBV6-5	.	TRBJ1-1	CASSYSLGGSTEAFF	TGTGCCAGCAGTTACTCACTAGGGGGTAGCACTGAAGCTTTCTTT
TRBD1	TRBV9	once	TRBJ2-7	CASSERTGGVSEQYF	TGTGCCAGCAGCGAACGGACAGGGGGCGTCTCGGAGCAGTACTTC
TRBD2	TRBV18	.	TRBJ2-3	CASSPLSGERNF	TGTGCCAGCTCACCACTAAGCGGGGAGAGGAATTTT
.	TRBV7-3	once	TRBJ1-3	CASSLDSSGNTIYF	TGTGCCAGCAGCCTGGACAGCTCTGGAAACACCATATATTTT
.	TRBV7-9	.	TRBJ2-7	CASSLAGEGQYF	TGTGCCAGCAGCTTAGCGGGAGAGGGGCAGTACTTC
.	TRBV6-1	.	TRBJ1-5	CASRNRYQGPQHF	TGTGCCAGCAGGAACAGGTACCAAGGGCCCCAGCATTTT
.	TRBV6-1	.	TRBJ1-2	CASSVSQPDYGYTF	TGTGCCAGCAGTGTGTCACAGCCGGACTATGGCTACACCTTC
.	TRBV5-1	.	TRBJ1-2	CASRLFLGENYGYTF	TGCGCCAGCAGGTTGTTCTTGGGAGAGAACTATGGCTACACCTTC
.	TRBV7-3	.	TRBJ2-2	CASSLDTNTGELFF	TGTGCCAGCAGCTTAGACACTAACACCGGGGAGCTGTTTTTT
TRBD1	TRBV7-9	.	TRBJ1-2	CASSARRQGLENGYTF	TGTGCCAGCAGCGCCCGTCGACAGGGTTTAGAAAATGGCTACACCTTC
TRBD1	TRBV10-3	.	TRBJ2-7	CASTPGQGTIEQYF	TGTGCCAGTACCCCGGGACAGGGAACAATAGAGCAGTACTTC
TRBD2	TRBV19	once	TRBJ2-1	CASSIGGRDYNEQFF	TGTGCCAGTAGTATAGGTGGGAGGGATTACAATGAGCAGTTCTTC
.	TRBV5-1	.	TRBJ2-2	CASRAWRAADAGELFF	TGCGCCAGCAGAGCTTGGAGGGCAGCCGACGCCGGGGAGCTGTTTTTT
.	TRBV6-6	once	TRBJ1-2	CASSYGQPASTYGYTF	TGTGCCAGCAGTTACGGACAGCCCGCCTCCACCTATGGCTACACCTTC
.	TRBV5-6	once	TRBJ1-3	CASSLDGLSGNTIYF	TGTGCCAGCAGCTTGGATGGTCTATCTGGAAACACCATATATTTT
.	TRBV27	once	TRBJ1-5	CASSFTGTGQPQHF	TGTGCCAGCAGCTTCACAGGTACCGGCCAGCCCCAGCATTTT
TRBD1	TRBV7-9	.	TRBJ2-2	CASSLGTGNTGELFF	TGTGCCAGCAGCCTAGGGACAGGGAACACCGGGGAGCTGTTTTTT
TRBD1	TRBV27	.	TRBJ2-5	CASSITGARETQYF	TGTGCCAGCAGTATAACAGGGGCCCGAGAGACCCAGTACTTC
.	TRBV30	once	TRBJ1-2	CAWSVGGGYTF	TGTGCCTGGAGTGTAGGGGGTGGCTACACCTTC
TRBD2	TRBV28	.	TRBJ2-1	CASSFRWSGSHNEQFF	TGTGCCAGCAGTTTCCGTTGGAGCGGGAGCCACAATGAGCAGTTCTTC
.	TRBV30	.	TRBJ2-1	CAWSEGSVSWFF	TGTGCCTGGAGTGAGGGTAGCGTGTCGTGGTTCTTC
.	TRBV6-5	.	TRBJ1-1	CASSPGRTEAFF	TGTGCCAGCAGTCCAGGGAGGACTGAAGCTTTCTTT
.	TRBV28	.	TRBJ2-7	CASRTGTSASYEQYF	TGTGCCAGCAGAACCGGGACAAGCGCATCCTACGAGCAGTACTTC
.	TRBV5-4	.	TRBJ1-4	CASRAAADPTNEKLFF	TGTGCCAGCCGAGCGGCGGCAGACCCAACTAATGAAAAACTGTTTTTT
.	TRBV5-1	.	TRBJ2-7	CASSLTGSPRTAYEQYF	TGCGCCAGCAGCTTAACAGGGTCACCCCGGACCGCCTACGAGCAGTACTTC
TRBD1	TRBV6-1	.	TRBJ2-7	CASVTGTGIDEQYF	TGTGCCAGTGTGACCGGGACAGGGATCGACGAGCAGTACTTC
TRBD2	TRBV5-1	.	TRBJ2-5	CASSLAGTTQETQYF	TGCGCCAGCAGCTTGGCCGGGACTACCCAAGAGACCCAGTACTTC
TRBD2	TRBV7-9	once	TRBJ2-7	CASSLVGTSTNDEQYF	TGTGCCAGCAGCTTAGTTGGGACTAGCACGAACGACGAGCAGTACTTC
.	TRBV7-9	.	TRBJ1-2	CASSLSGDYGYTF	TGTGCCAGCAGCTTATCGGGGGACTATGGCTACACCTTC
TRBD1	TRBV6-5	.	TRBJ2-1	CASRPGTGYNEQFF	TGTGCCAGCAGGCCGGGGACAGGCTACAATGAGCAGTTCTTC
TRBD2	TRBV11-2	.	TRBJ2-3	CASSRSSGSTDTQYF	TGTGCCAGCAGCCGATCTAGCGGAAGCACAGATACGCAGTATTTT
.	TRBV30	.	TRBJ2-7	CAWSVGRNDEQYF	TGTGCCTGGAGTGTAGGGAGGAACGACGAGCAGTACTTC
TRBD2	TRBV5-4	once	TRBJ2-3	CASSLAGGRADDTQYF	TGTGCCAGCAGCTTGGCCGGCGGGAGGGCCGATGATACGCAGTATTTT
TRBD2	TRBV27	once	TRBJ2-1	CASRFKTGTSGNGLGNEQFF	TGTGCCAGCAGATTTAAAACCGGGACTAGCGGGAATGGGTTGGGGAATGAGCAGTTCTTC
.	TRBV19	.	TRBJ2-3	CASSRAVPDTQYF	TGTGCCAGTAGTAGGGCAGTTCCAGATACGCAGTATTTT